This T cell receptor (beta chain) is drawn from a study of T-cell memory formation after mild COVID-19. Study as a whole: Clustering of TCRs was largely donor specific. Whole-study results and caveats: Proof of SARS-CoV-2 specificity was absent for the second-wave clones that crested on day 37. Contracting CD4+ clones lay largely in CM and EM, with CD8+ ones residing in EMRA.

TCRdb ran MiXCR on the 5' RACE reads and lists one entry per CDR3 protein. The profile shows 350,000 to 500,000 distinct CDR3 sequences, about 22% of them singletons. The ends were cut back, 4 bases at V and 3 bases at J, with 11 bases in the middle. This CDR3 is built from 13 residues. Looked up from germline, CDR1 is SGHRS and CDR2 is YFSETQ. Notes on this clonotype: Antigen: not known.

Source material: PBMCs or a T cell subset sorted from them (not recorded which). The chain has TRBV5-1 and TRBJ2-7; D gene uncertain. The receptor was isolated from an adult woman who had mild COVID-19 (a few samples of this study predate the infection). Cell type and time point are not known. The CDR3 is CASSPSSHYEQYF. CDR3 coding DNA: TGCGCCAGCAGCCCCTCGTCCCACTACGAGCAGTACTTC.